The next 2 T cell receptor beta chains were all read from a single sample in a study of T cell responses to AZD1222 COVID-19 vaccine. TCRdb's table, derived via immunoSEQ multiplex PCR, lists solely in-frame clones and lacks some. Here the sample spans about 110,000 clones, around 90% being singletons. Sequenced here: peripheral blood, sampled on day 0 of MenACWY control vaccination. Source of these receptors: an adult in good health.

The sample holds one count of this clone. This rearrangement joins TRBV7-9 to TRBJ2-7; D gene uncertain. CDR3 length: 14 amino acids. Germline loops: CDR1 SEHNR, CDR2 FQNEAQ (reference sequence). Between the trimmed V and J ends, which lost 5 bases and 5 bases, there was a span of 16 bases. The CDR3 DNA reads TGTGCCAGCAGCCCGGACCACGGTTGGCACGAGCAGTACTTC. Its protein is CASSPDHGWHEQYF. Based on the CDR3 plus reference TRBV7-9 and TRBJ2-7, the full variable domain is DTGVSQNPRHKITKRGQNVTFRCDPISEHNRLYWYRQTLGQGPEFLTYFQNEAQLEKSRLLSDRFSAERPKGSFSTLEIQRTEQGDSAMYLCASSPDHGWHEQYFGPGTRLTVT.

The CDR3 DNA follows: TGTGCCAGCAGCTTAGGTGGGACTAGCGGTTACGAGAATGAGCAGTTCTTC. It codes for CASSLGGTSGYENEQFF. The V call is TRBV11-2, the J call TRBJ2-1, with 11 bases matching TRBD2. This CDR3 spans 17 amino acids. Trimming took 1 base from V and 7 from J; bases not matched to a gene: 9. Germline CDR1 SGHAT, CDR2 FQNNGV.